The 30 T cell receptor beta chains given below trace back to one sample, sequenced in a study of T cell repertoires in cytomegalovirus infection. No antigen has been identified for these receptors. TCRdb fed the reads into MiXCR, producing one record per CDR3 protein. The sample has just under 500,000 distinct CDR3 sequences, 33% seen once. The sequenced sample was cultured PBMCs, obtained from culture after CMV antigen stimulation. These TCRs come from a human donor in good health (CMV status not recorded). Some clones in this sample may be carry-over from other donors' samples.

The sample holds many counts of this clonotype. The chain has TRBV7-2 and TRBJ2-1; D perhaps matches TRBD2 (6 bases). Germline CDR1 SGHTA, CDR2 FQGNSA. This CDR3 is built from 11 residues. V lost 5 bases to trimming and J lost 11 bases, with 10 bases between them. CDR3 nucleotide sequence: TGTGCCAGCAGCACGGGACTGCAGCAGTTCTTC. Protein: CASSTGLQQFF. Based on the CDR3 plus reference TRBV7-2 and TRBJ2-1, the full variable domain is GAGVSQSPSNKVTEKGKDVELRCDPISGHTALYWYRQSLGQGLEFLIYFQGNSAPDKSGLPSDRFSAERTGGSVSTLTIQRTQQEDSAVYLCASSTGLQQFFGPGTRLTVL.

In its sample, this clonotype was seen once. The chain has TRBV6-2 or TRBV6-3 and TRBJ2-7; TRBD2 matches at 11 bases. Trimming removed 7 bases from V and 4 bases from J; junction bases left unmatched: 9. The CDR3 spans 15 residues. Germline V lookup: CDR1 MNHEY, CDR2 SVGEGT. The CDR3 DNA reads TGTGCCAGCACCTTAGCGGGAGGGCCGCTTTACGAGCAGTACGTC. It specifies CASTLAGGPLYEQYV.

The count of this clonotype is one. The chain has TRBV11-2 and TRBJ2-1, with 7 positions matching TRBD2. V was pared by 4 bases and J by 4 bases, with 10 bases of the junction left unmatched. The CDR3 length is 16 residues. From germline, CDR1 is SGHAT and CDR2 FQNNGV. The CDR3 loop reads CASSSMRDYLYNEQFF. CDR3 sequence (DNA): TGTGCCAGCAGCTCAATGCGGGACTACCTATACAATGAGCAGTTCTTC.

The rearrangement links TRBV15 to TRBJ1-1; possibly TRBD1 for D (5 bases). The CDR3 contains 15 residues. The germline gives CDR1 LNHNV, CDR2 YYDKDF (reference sequence). V dropped 1 base and J dropped 5 bases, with 14 bases sitting between them. The CDR3 spells CATSRGGGLETEAFF. CDR3 nucleotides: TGTGCCACCAGCAGAGGCGGGGGTTTGGAGACTGAAGCTTTCTTT. Based on the CDR3 plus reference TRBV15 and TRBJ1-1, the full variable domain is DAMVIQNPRYQVTQFGKPVTLSCSQTLNHNVMYWYQQKSSQAPKLLFHYYDKDFNNEADTPDNFQSRRPNTSFCFLDIRSPGLGDTAMYLCATSRGGGLETEAFFGQGTRLTVV.

Note on this clonotype: A much larger clone lies one base from this, so it may be a read error. The chain carries TRBV12-5 and TRBJ2-6; D ambiguous. The ends were cut back, 11 bases at V and 3 bases at J, with 8 bases in the middle. The CDR3 loop spans 12 amino acids. Germline CDR1 reads LGHNT; CDR2 reads FRNRAP. The CDR3 sequence: CAGGIGANVLTF. The DNA for the CDR3 is TGTGCTGGCGGAATTGGGGCCAACGTCCTGACTTTC.

The chain is built from TRBV6-6 and TRBJ1-2; D gene ambiguous. Trimming removed 0 bases from V and 4 bases from J, with 6 bases in between. The CDR3 is 13 residues long. CDR1 MNHNY and CDR2 SVGAGI come from the germline V gene (reference sequence). The CDR3, as DNA: TGTGCCAGCAGTTACTCCGAAGGCTATGGCTACACCTTC. It specifies CASSYSEGYGYTF.

This sequence joins TRBV6-6 and TRBJ2-7; 8 bases align to TRBD2. This CDR3 is 14 amino acids long. CDR1 and CDR2 (germline): MNHNY, SVGAGI (reference sequence). The V gene end was trimmed by 6 bases and the J gene end by 6 bases; junction bases not matched to a gene: 10. The CDR3 sequence: CASSTGTRFGEQYV. The CDR3 DNA is TGTGCCAGCAGCACCGGGACTAGATTCGGCGAGCAGTACGTC.

This chain joins TRBV6-1 and TRBJ2-1, with 7 bases lining up with TRBD2. Germline CDR1 reads MNHNS; CDR2 reads SASEGT. J lost 3 bases, V lost 5 bases, and 10 bases had no gene match. This CDR3 has 16 residues. The CDR3 nucleotides read TGTGCCAGCAGTCACGAGTCTAGCGGACGCTACAATGAGCAGTTCTTC. Residues: CASSHESSGRYNEQFF.

The chain employs TRBV4-1 and TRBJ2-1; D ambiguous. Germline V lookup: CDR1 MGHRA, CDR2 YSYEKL. This CDR3 has 17 residues. Trimming pared 5 bases from V and 7 bases from J, leaving 24 bases between. The CDR3 nucleotides are TGCGCCAGCAGCTATGAGACGACCGGAACTGCGAAGAATGAGCAGTTCTTC. Residues: CASSYETTGTAKNEQFF.

The chain carries TRBV27 and TRBJ2-1; perhaps TRBD2 as D (5 bases). Germline V gene sequence: CDR1 MNHEY, CDR2 SMNVEV (reference sequence). The CDR3 has 12 amino acids. Trimming took off 4 bases at V and 15 bases at J, with 16 bases between the two ends. CDR3 residues: CASSSTEAKPFF. CDR3 nucleotides: TGTGCCAGCAGTTCCACGGAGGCTAAACCGTTCTTC.

This clonotype was detected only a few times. The rearrangement uses TRBV7-2 and TRBJ2-1, with a possible D match to TRBD2 (6 bases). The V and J ends lost 2 bases and 10 bases respectively, with 15 bases between them. CDR1 and CDR2 from the germline V gene are SGHTA and FQGNSA. The CDR3 sequence is 14 residues long. CDR3 bases: TGTGCCAGCAGCTTATCGGGGAGGCGGGCCGAGCAGTTCTTC. Residues: CASSLSGRRAEQFF.

V gene TRBV19 combines with J gene TRBJ2-7, with 7 bases identical to TRBD2. Germline CDR1 reads LNHDA; CDR2 reads SQIVND (reference sequence). Trimming removed 5 bases from V and 0 bases from J; junction bases left unmatched: 4. The CDR3 consists of 14 residues. CDR3 sequence reads: CASSGGVSSYEQYF. In DNA, the CDR3 is TGTGCCAGTAGTGGGGGGGTCAGCTCCTACGAGCAGTACTTC.

The rearrangement uses TRBV11-2 and TRBJ2-5; a possible D gene is TRBD2 (5 bases). Germline V gene data show CDR1 as SGHAT and CDR2 as FQNNGV. The CDR3 totals 15 residues. The V and J ends lost 3 bases and 5 bases respectively, with 16 bases between them. CDR3 DNA: TGTGCCAGCAGCTTCAACACAGCGGCTGAGGAGACCCAGTACTTC. This sequence encodes CASSFNTAAEETQYF.

A few counts support this clonotype. The rearrangement joins TRBV7-4 to TRBJ1-2; 8 bases align to TRBD1. V trimming: 3 bases; J trimming: 6 bases; junction bases outside the gene matches: 3. The germline V gene has CDR1 SGHVT and CDR2 SQSDAQ. This CDR3 is 13 amino acids long. The CDR3 here is CASSFGQGDGYTF. CDR3 sequence (DNA): TGTGCCAGCAGCTTTGGACAGGGTGATGGCTACACCTTC.

This clonotype was counted a few times. The chain joins TRBV9 to TRBJ1-6, with TRBD1 matching 10 bases. CDR3 length equals 14 residues. Germline V gene lookup returns CDR1 SGDLS and CDR2 YYNGEE. After removal of 2 bases from V and 10 bases from J, the junction contained 3 bases not matched to a gene. CDR3 nucleotides: TGTGCCAGCAGCGTTGGACAGGGGGAATCACCCCTCCACTTT. It yields the protein CASSVGQGESPLHF.

At least ten counts were recorded for this clonotype. The rearrangement joins TRBV7-2 to TRBJ2-7, with D perhaps matching TRBD2 (6 bases). The CDR3 length is 14 residues. V was trimmed by 3 bases and J by 2 bases, leaving 11 bases between them. Per the germline V gene, CDR1 is SGHTA and CDR2 is FQGNSA. This CDR3 reads CASSLGGTAYEQYF. Written as DNA, the CDR3 is TGTGCCAGCAGCTTGGGGGGAACCGCCTACGAGCAGTACTTC.

V and J are TRBV12-3 or TRBV12-4 and TRBJ2-5, with TRBD1 matching over 7 bases. V lost 5 bases to trimming and J lost 5 bases; unmatched junction nucleotides: 8. This CDR3 region has 14 residues. The CDR3 nucleotides are TGTGCCAGCAGTACACGGACAGGTCGGGAGACCCAGTACTTC. Translation gives CASSTRTGRETQYF.

This clonotype was counted only a few times. V and J are TRBV4-3 and TRBJ2-7, with no clear D. Trimming left V 2 bases short and J 0 bases short, with 11 bases between. From germline, CDR1 is LGHNA and CDR2 YSLEER. This CDR3 has 15 residues. In DNA, the CDR3 is TGCGCCAGCAGCCAACCCCTACGGAGCTCCTACGAGCAGTACGTC. It codes for CASSQPLRSSYEQYV.

V is TRBV6-5 and J is TRBJ2-3, with D possibly TRBD2 on 5 matching bases. The germline V gene encodes CDR1 MNHEY and CDR2 SVGAGI. V was clipped by 4 bases and J by 0 bases, with 5 bases between them. The CDR3 runs to 13 residues. This CDR3 is CASSWESTDTQYF. CDR3 bases: TGTGCCAGCAGTTGGGAGAGCACAGATACGCAGTATTTT.

The chain is built from TRBV12-3 or TRBV12-4 and TRBJ1-3; D call uncertain. The germline V and J ends were trimmed by 5 bases and 5 bases, with 13 bases remaining between them. The length of the CDR3 is 14 residues. CDR3 loop: CASSLVSFRNTIYF. In nucleotides, the CDR3 is TGTGCCAGCAGTCTCGTATCCTTCAGAAACACCATATATTTT.

The chain couples TRBV7-6 to TRBJ2-7; no clear D gene. Trimming took off 1 base at V and 0 bases at J, with 13 bases between the two ends. The CDR3 totals 16 residues. Germline CDR1 is SGHVS and CDR2 is FNYEAQ. The CDR3 is CASSLESDISSYEQYF. The DNA of the CDR3 is TGTGCCAGCAGCTTAGAATCGGATATCAGCTCCTACGAGCAGTACTTC.

This clonotype was observed at least ten times. The V gene is TRBV7-6, the J gene TRBJ1-3, with 9 positions matching TRBD1. Trimming removed 1 base from V and 7 bases from J; junction bases left unmatched: 11. Germline values: CDR1 SGHVS, CDR2 FNYEAQ. The CDR3 has 17 residues. CDR3 amino acids: CASSLGATGQGFNTIYF. The CDR3 DNA reads as TGTGCCAGCAGCTTAGGGGCTACGGGACAGGGATTCAACACCATATATTTT.

This clonotype showed up just a few times. Being one base from a much bigger clone, this may be a read error. J is TRBJ1-5 and V is TRBV7-2; no clear D. CDR3 length: 14 residues. Germline CDR1 SGHTA, CDR2 FQGNSA. V was trimmed by 1 base and J by 1 base, leaving 5 bases between them. The DNA of the CDR3 is TGTGCCAGCAGCTTAGACCACAGCAATCAGCCCCAGCATTTT. Its protein product is CASSLDHSNQPQHF.

This clonotype was seen a handful of times. V gene TRBV6-2 or TRBV6-3 combines with J gene TRBJ2-2, with 8 positions matching TRBD1. After removal of 2 bases from V and 3 bases from J, the junction contained 5 bases not matched to a gene. Per germline, CDR1 MNHEY and CDR2 SVGEGT. This CDR3 contains 16 residues. The CDR3: CASSYDRGTYTGELFF. Here the CDR3 DNA reads TGTGCCAGCAGTTACGACAGGGGTACATACACCGGGGAGCTGTTTTTT.

This clonotype has a handful of counts. The gene calls are TRBV7-2 and TRBJ2-5; 9 bases fit TRBD1. V shed 5 bases and J 4 bases; nucleotides not matched to a gene: 8. The CDR3 extends over 15 amino acids. CDR1 and CDR2 (germline): SGHTA, FQGNSA. The chain's CDR3 is CASSLRDRVLETQYF. The CDR3 DNA is TGTGCCAGCAGCCTCCGGGACAGGGTTTTAGAGACCCAGTACTTC.

Only a few counts were recorded for this clonotype. The chain carries TRBV7-2 and TRBJ1-1; maybe TRBD1 (5 bases). In germline, CDR1 is SGHTA, CDR2 FQGNSA. V lost 3 bases and J 1 base, leaving 12 bases between the germline ends. The CDR3 loop spans 15 amino acids. CDR3 in DNA: TGTGCCAGCAGCTTTGGGGCCACAGGGAACACTGAAGCTTTCTTT. This encodes CASSFGATGNTEAFF.

This clonotype occurred once. The chain links TRBV6-5 to TRBJ1-2, with D hard to call. V lost 5 bases to trimming and J lost 4 bases, with 14 bases between them. CDR1 is MNHEY and CDR2 is SVGAGI in the germline V gene. This CDR3 is 14 amino acids long. The CDR3 is CASSLLTGSYGYTF. For the CDR3, the DNA is TGTGCCAGCAGTCTCCTGACGGGTTCCTATGGCTACACCTTC.

The chain has TRBV6-1 and TRBJ2-5; no clear D. CDR3 size: 13 residues. Trimming removed 5 bases at V and 5 bases at J, with 12 bases between. Germline CDR1 MNHNS, CDR2 SASEGT. CDR3 in DNA: TGTGCCAGCAGTCCTACACCCCCGGAGACCCAGTACTTC. This gives the protein CASSPTPPETQYF.

This clonotype was observed a handful of times. V gene TRBV7-9 combines with J gene TRBJ2-3; 8 positions match TRBD2. The CDR3 runs to 15 residues. Trimming at V came to 5 bases and at J to 6 bases, leaving 10 bases not matched to a gene. Germline V gene data show CDR1 as SEHNR and CDR2 as FQNEAQ (reference sequence). CDR3 coding DNA: TGTGCCAGCAGCGTAACTAGCGGCCGGGGGGATACGCAGTATTTT. Translating it yields CASSVTSGRGDTQYF.

This clonotype has a count of ten or more. The chain joins TRBV2 to TRBJ2-7; 10 positions agree with TRBD2. Trimming at V came to 4 bases and at J to 2 bases, leaving 14 bases not matched to a gene. There are 18 residues in the CDR3. Germline V gene lookup returns CDR1 SNHLY and CDR2 FYNNEI. This chain's CDR3 is CASSAIRLAGVITYEQYV. The CDR3 DNA follows: TGTGCCAGCAGTGCAATACGGCTAGCGGGAGTAATAACCTACGAGCAGTACGTC.